Shown below are 21 T cell receptor beta chains from a single sample sequenced in a study of blood T cell repertoires in COVID-19. Generated by immunoSEQ multiplex PCR, the TCRdb table keeps only in-frame clones and is missing some. The sample has around 320,000 clones; almost 90% are singletons. Sample: PBMCs or T cells enriched from blood (not recorded which). The receptors stem from a woman under 30 with acute COVID-19.

The sample holds one count of this clone. This chain joins TRBV3-1 (or the pseudogene TRBV3-2) and TRBJ2-7, with D perhaps TRBD2 (7 bases). The germline V gene encodes CDR1 LGHDT and CDR2 YNNKEL (reference sequence). V was pared by 4 bases and J by 3 bases, with 16 bases between. The CDR3 length is 15 residues. The CDR3 DNA reads TGTGCCAGCAGCCCTGTAGGGGGAGGGAGCTACGAGCAGTACTTC. Amino acids: CASSPVGGGSYEQYF.

This sequence joins TRBV11-2 and TRBJ2-3; D is undetermined. There are 13 residues in the CDR3. Germline assignment: CDR1 SGHAT and CDR2 FQNNGV. V lost 3 bases and J 2 bases, leaving 6 bases between the germline ends. The CDR3 DNA reads as TGTGCCAGCAGCTTGTACTCCACAGATACGCAGTATTTT. Its protein product is CASSLYSTDTQYF.

This rearrangement joins TRBV9 to TRBJ1-6; the D is unclear. The V end lost 3 bases, the J end lost 13 bases, and 14 bases lay between the germline ends. CDR1 is SGDLS, CDR2 YYNGEE, per germline. The CDR3 length is 13 residues. For the CDR3, the DNA is TGTGCCAGCAGCGAGGCCCCCCCGGAGCCCCTCCACTTT. It specifies CASSEAPPEPLHF.

This chain joins TRBV19 and TRBJ1-2; 7 nucleotides line up with TRBD1. The V segment lost 9 bases and the J segment 4 bases; nucleotides outside the gene matches: 2. The CDR3 sequence is 11 residues long. The germline CDR1 and CDR2 sequences are LNHDA and SQIVND (reference sequence). The CDR3 DNA sequence: TGTGCCAGCACAGGGGTCTATGGCTACACCTTC. This gives the protein CASTGVYGYTF.

This chain joins TRBV4-1 and TRBJ2-5; 9 bases line up with TRBD2. Looked up from germline, CDR1 is MGHRA and CDR2 is YSYEKL. This CDR3 has 15 amino acids. Unmatched junction bases numbered 5, after V lost 3 bases and J lost 3 bases. The CDR3 DNA reads TGCGCCAGCAGCCAGGGGGCGGGAGGGAAAGAGACCCAGTACTTC. This encodes CASSQGAGGKETQYF.

The chain carries TRBV7-9 and TRBJ1-2; a possible D gene is TRBD1 (5 bases). The CDR3 has 14 residues. Germline assignment: CDR1 SEHNR and CDR2 FQNEAQ (reference sequence). Trimming took off 1 base at V and 6 bases at J, with 12 bases between the two ends. The CDR3 DNA reads TGTGCCAGCAGCTTAGGTCAGGGCGAGCATGGCTACACCTTC. Translated: CASSLGQGEHGYTF.

This chain links TRBV5-1 with TRBJ2-5; TRBD1 matches at 8 bases. CDR3 length: 14 amino acids. Germline V CDR1 and CDR2: SGHRS, YFSETQ. The V segment lost 4 bases and the J segment 4 bases; nucleotides outside the gene matches: 6. Here the CDR3 reads CASSAGTGGETQYF. DNA of the CDR3: TGCGCCAGCAGCGCGGGGACAGGAGGAGAGACCCAGTACTTC.

This chain connects TRBV7-9 to TRBJ1-1; a possible D gene is TRBD1 (5 bases). The CDR3 is 14 amino acids. Trimming removed 0 bases from V and 7 bases from J, with 12 bases in between. CDR1 SEHNR and CDR2 FQNEAQ come from the germline V gene (reference sequence). The CDR3 DNA sequence: TGTGCCAGCAGCTTAGCGGCAGGGCAAGGTGAAGCTTTCTTT. Translation: CASSLAAGQGEAFF.

The chain employs TRBV10-1 and TRBJ2-1; the match to TRBD2 covers 10 bases. There are 17 residues in the CDR3. Germline V gene sequence: CDR1 WNHNN, CDR2 SYGVQD (reference sequence). V lost 2 bases to trimming and J lost 3 bases; unmatched junction nucleotides: 7. CDR3 in amino acids: CASSEPRSGGGYNEQFF. CDR3 nucleotides: TGCGCCAGCAGTGAGCCGAGGAGCGGGGGGGGCTACAATGAGCAGTTCTTC.

This chain uses TRBV12-5 with TRBJ1-1; TRBD1 is a possible D gene (5 bases). The CDR3 is 17 amino acids. V lost 7 bases to trimming and J lost 1 base, with 22 bases between them. Germline CDR1 is LGHNT and CDR2 is FRNRAP. CDR3 in amino acids: CASVWGKGGNPNTEAFF. The CDR3 DNA reads as TGTGCTAGTGTTTGGGGGAAGGGAGGCAATCCGAACACTGAAGCTTTCTTT.

The rearrangement links TRBV19 to TRBJ1-1; maybe TRBD1 (5 bases). V was trimmed by 2 bases and J by 5 bases, leaving 12 bases between them. The CDR3 length is 14 residues. The V gene's germline CDR1 is LNHDA and CDR2 SQIVND (reference sequence). The CDR3 is CASSITGGSTEAFF. Written as DNA, the CDR3 is TGTGCCAGTAGTATAACAGGTGGTAGTACTGAAGCTTTCTTT.

In regard to this clone: This specimen includes other DNA sequences encoding the same CDR3. The chain links TRBV28 to TRBJ2-7; D remains unclear. Germline loops: CDR1 MDHEN, CDR2 SYDVKM. V lost 5 bases and J 0 bases, leaving 5 bases between the germline ends. The CDR3 spans 12 residues. The CDR3 DNA reads as TGTGCCAGCAGTCCCAGCTCCTACGAGCAGTACTTC. Protein product: CASSPSSYEQYF.

This clone was seen a few times. The CDR3: CASSLLGGGIGQPQHF. CDR3 DNA sequence: TGTGCCAGCAGTTTATTGGGAGGTGGTATAGGTCAGCCCCAGCATTTT. The chain carries TRBV27 and TRBJ1-5; D is undetermined. Trimming left V 1 base short and J 6 bases short, with 16 bases between. This CDR3 comprises 16 residues. Germline CDR1 MNHEY, CDR2 SMNVEV (reference sequence).

The rearrangement joins TRBV10-2 to TRBJ2-7, with 9 bases identical to TRBD1. The CDR3 spans 14 residues. CDR1 and CDR2 (germline): WSHSY, SAAADI. V shed 7 bases and J 1 base; nucleotides not matched to a gene: 5. The CDR3 sequence is CASIPGQGSYEQYF. In DNA, the CDR3 is TGCGCCAGCATACCGGGACAGGGTTCCTACGAGCAGTACTTC.

The chain has TRBV9 and TRBJ2-7; 8 bases line up with TRBD2. Unmatched junction bases numbered 9, after V lost 4 bases and J lost 6 bases. CDR3 length: 14 residues. The V gene's germline CDR1 is SGDLS and CDR2 YYNGEE. CDR3 amino acids: CASSSNGLAGEQYF. The CDR3 nucleotides are TGTGCCAGCAGCTCAAACGGACTAGCAGGCGAGCAGTACTTC.

The rearrangement uses TRBV5-1 and TRBJ1-2; 9 nucleotides align to TRBD1. This CDR3 comprises 14 residues. In germline, CDR1 is SGHRS, CDR2 YFSETQ. With V trimmed by 4 bases and J by 7 bases, 8 bases remained unmatched. This chain's CDR3 is CASSPGTGFIGYTF. The CDR3 nucleotides read TGCGCCAGCAGCCCAGGGACAGGGTTCATTGGCTACACCTTC. Based on the CDR3 plus reference TRBV5-1 and TRBJ1-2, the full variable domain is KAGVTQTPRYLIKTRGQQVTLSCSPISGHRSVSWYQQTPGQGLQFLFEYFSETQRNKGNFPGRFSGRQFSNSRSEMNVSTLELGDSALYLCASSPGTGFIGYTFGSGTRLTVV.

This clone was detected only once. The chain uses TRBV19 and TRBJ1-3; 11 positions agree with TRBD1. Trimming at V came to 6 bases and at J to 7 bases, leaving 11 bases not matched to a gene. Germline CDR1 LNHDA, CDR2 SQIVND (reference sequence). The CDR3 contains 16 residues. The CDR3 reads CASSRDPRDRGNTIYF. Written as DNA, the CDR3 is TGTGCCAGTAGCCGTGACCCCCGGGACAGGGGGAACACCATATATTTT.

This chain links TRBV6-6 with TRBJ2-5; weak D call: TRBD1 (6 bases). Per the germline V gene, CDR1 is MNHNY and CDR2 is SVGAGI (reference sequence). The CDR3 is 14 residues long. V was clipped by 6 bases and J by 0 bases, with 11 bases between them. CDR3 coding DNA: TGTGCCAGCAGCACGAAGGGGGACCAAGAGACCCAGTACTTC. Translated, it gives CASSTKGDQETQYF.

This chain uses TRBV11-3 with TRBJ2-7; 8 positions match TRBD1. Germline CDR1 reads SGHNT; CDR2 reads YENEEA. After removal of 1 base from V and 2 bases from J, the junction contained 4 bases not matched to a gene. The CDR3 sequence is 15 residues long. The CDR3 sequence is CASSLGTGPPYEQYF. For the CDR3, the DNA is TGTGCCAGCAGCTTAGGGACAGGGCCCCCCTACGAGCAGTACTTC. Variable domain in full (rest from reference TRBV11-3 and TRBJ2-7): EAGVVQSPRYKIIEKKQPVAFWCNPISGHNTLYWYLQNLGQGPELLIRYENEEAVDDSQLPKDRFSAERLKGVDSTLKIQPAELGDSAVYLCASSLGTGPPYEQYFGPGTRLTVT.

Only a few counts were recorded for this clone. The chain combines TRBV28 with TRBJ1-1; tentatively, D is TRBD1 (5 bases). CDR3 length: 14 amino acids. V shed 5 bases and J shed 1 base, with 11 bases lying between them. The germline CDR1 and CDR2 sequences are MDHEN and SYDVKM. DNA of the CDR3: TGTGCCAGCAGTACGATCCAGGGGAACACTGAAGCTTTCTTT. Its protein product is CASSTIQGNTEAFF.

The sample holds one count of this clone. This chain connects TRBV18 to TRBJ1-1, with 8 bases that match TRBD1. V shed 0 bases, J shed 7 bases, and the junction held 7 bases outside the gene matches. The CDR3 runs to 15 residues. The V gene's germline CDR1 is KGHSH and CDR2 LQKENI. The CDR3 coding sequence is TGTGCCAGCTCACCACCGTCCAGGGGGCTTAATGAAGCTTTCTTT. Its translation is CASSPPSRGLNEAFF.